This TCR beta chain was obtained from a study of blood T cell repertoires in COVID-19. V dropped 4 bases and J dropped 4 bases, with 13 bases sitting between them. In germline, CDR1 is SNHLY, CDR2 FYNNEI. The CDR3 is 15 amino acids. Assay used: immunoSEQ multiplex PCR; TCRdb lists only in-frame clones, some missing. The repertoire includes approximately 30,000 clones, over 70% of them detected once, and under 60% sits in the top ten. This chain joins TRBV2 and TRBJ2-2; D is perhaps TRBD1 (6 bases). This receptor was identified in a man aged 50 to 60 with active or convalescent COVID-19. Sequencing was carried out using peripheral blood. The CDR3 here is CASSARGHFTGELFF. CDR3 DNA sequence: TGTGCCAGCAGTGCCCGGGGACATTTCACCGGGGAGCTGTTTTTT.